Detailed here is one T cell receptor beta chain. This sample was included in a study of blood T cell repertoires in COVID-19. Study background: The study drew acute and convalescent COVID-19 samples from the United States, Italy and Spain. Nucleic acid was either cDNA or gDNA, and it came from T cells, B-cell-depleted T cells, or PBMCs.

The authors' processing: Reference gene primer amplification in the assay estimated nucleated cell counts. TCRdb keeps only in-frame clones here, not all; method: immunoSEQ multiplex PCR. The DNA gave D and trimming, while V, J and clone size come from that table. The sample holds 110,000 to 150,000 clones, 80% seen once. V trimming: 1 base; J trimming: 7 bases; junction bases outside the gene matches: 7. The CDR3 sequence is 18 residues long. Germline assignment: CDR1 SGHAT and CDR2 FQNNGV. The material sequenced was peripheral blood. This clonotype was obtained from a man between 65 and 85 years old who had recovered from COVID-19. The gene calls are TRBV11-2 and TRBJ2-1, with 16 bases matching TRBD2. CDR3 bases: TGTGCCAGCAGCTTAGTCCCGGGACTAGCGGGAGGGCCAAATGAGCAGTTCTTC. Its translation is CASSLVPGLAGGPNEQFF.